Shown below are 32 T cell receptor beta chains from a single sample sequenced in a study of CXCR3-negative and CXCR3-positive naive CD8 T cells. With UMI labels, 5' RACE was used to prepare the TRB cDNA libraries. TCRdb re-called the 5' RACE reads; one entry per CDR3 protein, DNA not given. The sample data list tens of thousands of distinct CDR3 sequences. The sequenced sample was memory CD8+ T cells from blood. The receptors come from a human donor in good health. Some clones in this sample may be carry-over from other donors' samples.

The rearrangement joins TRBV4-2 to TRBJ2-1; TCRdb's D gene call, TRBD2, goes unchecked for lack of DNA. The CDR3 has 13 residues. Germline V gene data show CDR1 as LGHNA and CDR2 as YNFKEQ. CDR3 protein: CASGQSSLPEQFF.

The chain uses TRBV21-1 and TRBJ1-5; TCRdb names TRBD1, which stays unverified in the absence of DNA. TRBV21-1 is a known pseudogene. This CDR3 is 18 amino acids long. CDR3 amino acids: CASSKARQTRGGNQPQHF.

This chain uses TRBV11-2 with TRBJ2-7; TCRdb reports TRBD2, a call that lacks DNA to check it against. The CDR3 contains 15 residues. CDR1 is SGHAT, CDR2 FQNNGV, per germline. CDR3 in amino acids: CASSFWQLPSYEQYF.

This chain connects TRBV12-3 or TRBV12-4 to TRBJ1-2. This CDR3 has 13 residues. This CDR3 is CASSPFAGGADAF.

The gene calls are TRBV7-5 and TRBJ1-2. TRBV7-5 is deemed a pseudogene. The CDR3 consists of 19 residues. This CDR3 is CISVPEAEGSLGGNYGYTF.

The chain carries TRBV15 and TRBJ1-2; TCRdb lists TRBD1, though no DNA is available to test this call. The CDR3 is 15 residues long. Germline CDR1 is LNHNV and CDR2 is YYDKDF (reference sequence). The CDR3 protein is CATSTHRDTVYGYTF.

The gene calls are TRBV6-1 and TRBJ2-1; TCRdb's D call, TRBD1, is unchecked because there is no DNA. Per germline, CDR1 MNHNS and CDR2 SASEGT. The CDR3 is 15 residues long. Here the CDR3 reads CASRSRDTVDNEQFF.

CDR3 sequence: CSASAGGPPDTQYF. J is TRBJ2-3 and V is TRBV20-1; TCRdb lists TRBD2, though no DNA is available to test this call. This CDR3 is 14 amino acids long. In germline, CDR1 is DFQATT, CDR2 SNEGSKA (reference sequence).

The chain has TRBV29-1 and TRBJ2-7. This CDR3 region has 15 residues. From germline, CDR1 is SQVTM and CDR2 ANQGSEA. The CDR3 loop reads CSVEDMAESSYEQYF.

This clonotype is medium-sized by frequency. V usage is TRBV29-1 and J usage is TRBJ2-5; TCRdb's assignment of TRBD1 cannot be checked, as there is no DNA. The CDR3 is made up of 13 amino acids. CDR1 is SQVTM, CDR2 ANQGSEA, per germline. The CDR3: CSVEDSGGETQYF.

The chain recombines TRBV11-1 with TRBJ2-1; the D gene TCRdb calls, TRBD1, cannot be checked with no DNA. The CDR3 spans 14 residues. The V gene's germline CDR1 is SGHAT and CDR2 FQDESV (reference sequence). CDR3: CGSSPRGNYNEQFF.

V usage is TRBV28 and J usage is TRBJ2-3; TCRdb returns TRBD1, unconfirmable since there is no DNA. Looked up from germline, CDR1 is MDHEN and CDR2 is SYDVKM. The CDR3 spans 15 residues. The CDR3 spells CASSRDTYSTDTQYF.

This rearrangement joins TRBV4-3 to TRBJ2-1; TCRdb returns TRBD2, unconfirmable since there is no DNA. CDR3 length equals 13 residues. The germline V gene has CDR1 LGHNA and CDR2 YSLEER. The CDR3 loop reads CASSQDAGSEQFF.

The CDR3: CAISEIGTPNEQFF. The genes are TRBV10-3 and TRBJ2-1. There are 14 residues in the CDR3. Germline assignment: CDR1 ENHRY and CDR2 SYGVKD.

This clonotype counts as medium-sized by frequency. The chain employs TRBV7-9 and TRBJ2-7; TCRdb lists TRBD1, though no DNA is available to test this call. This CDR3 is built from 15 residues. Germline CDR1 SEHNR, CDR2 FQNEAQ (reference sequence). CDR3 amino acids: CASSSPGTGGYEQYF.

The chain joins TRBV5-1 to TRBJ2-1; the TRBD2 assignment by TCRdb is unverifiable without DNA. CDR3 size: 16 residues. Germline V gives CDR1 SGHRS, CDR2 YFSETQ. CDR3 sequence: CASSASGTSGYNEQFF.

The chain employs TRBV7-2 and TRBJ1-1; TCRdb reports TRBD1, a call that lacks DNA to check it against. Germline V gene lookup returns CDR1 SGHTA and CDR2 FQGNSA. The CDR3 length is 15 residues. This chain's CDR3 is CASSSRQASLTEAFF.

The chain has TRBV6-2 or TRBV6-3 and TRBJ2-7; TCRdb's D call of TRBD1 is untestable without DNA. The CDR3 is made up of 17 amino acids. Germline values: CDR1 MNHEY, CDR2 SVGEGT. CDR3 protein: CASSYYLGGRATVEQYF.

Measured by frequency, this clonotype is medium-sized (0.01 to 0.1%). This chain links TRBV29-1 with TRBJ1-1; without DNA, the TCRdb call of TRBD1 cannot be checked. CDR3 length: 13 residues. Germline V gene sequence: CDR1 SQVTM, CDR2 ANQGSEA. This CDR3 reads CSVYMGGDTEAFF. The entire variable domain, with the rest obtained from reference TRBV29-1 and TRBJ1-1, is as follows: SAVISQKPSRDICQRGTSLTIQCQVDSQVTMMFWYRQQPGQSLTLIATANQGSEATYESGFVIDKFPISRPNLTFSTLTVSNMSPEDSSIYLCSVYMGGDTEAFFGQGTRLTVV.

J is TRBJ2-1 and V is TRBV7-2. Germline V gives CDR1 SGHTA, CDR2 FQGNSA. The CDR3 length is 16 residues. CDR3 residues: CASSTPLEESYNEQFF.

The CDR3: CASSSAIARDRPSYNEQFF. The V call is TRBV28, the J call TRBJ2-1; there is no DNA to check the TCRdb D call of TRBD1. In germline, CDR1 is MDHEN, CDR2 SYDVKM. CDR3 size: 19 residues.

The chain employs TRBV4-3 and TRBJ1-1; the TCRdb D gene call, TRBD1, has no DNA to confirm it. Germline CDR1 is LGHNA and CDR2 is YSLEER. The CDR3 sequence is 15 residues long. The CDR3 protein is CASSQEGSGYTEAFF.

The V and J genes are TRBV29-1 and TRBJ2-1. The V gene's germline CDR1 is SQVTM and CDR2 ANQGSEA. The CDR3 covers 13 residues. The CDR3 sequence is CSVERESYNEQFF.

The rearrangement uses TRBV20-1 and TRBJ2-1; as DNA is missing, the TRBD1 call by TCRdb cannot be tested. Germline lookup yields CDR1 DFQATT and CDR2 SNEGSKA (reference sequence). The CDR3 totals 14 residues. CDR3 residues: CSARGLWEGVEQFF.

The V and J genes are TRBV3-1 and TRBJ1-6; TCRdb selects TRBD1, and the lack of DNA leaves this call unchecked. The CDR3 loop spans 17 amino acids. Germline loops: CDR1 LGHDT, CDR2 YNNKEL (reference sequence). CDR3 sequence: CASSPLWLRDRDSGLHF.

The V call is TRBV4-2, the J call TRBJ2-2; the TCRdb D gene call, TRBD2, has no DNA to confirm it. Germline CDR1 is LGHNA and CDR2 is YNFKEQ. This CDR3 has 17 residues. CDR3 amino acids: CASSSSYSGGNTGELFF.

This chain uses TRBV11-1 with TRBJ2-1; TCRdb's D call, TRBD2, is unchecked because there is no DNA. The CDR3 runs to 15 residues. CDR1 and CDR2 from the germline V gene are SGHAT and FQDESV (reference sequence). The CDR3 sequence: CASSPTSALANEQFF.

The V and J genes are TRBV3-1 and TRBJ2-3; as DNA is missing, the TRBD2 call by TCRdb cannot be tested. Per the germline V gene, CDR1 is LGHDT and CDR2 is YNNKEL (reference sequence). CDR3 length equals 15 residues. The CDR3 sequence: CASMASGSGTDTQYF.

CDR3 residues: CASSPRFPTDTQYF. This sequence joins TRBV28 and TRBJ2-3. This CDR3 has 14 amino acids. The germline CDR1 and CDR2 sequences are MDHEN and SYDVKM.

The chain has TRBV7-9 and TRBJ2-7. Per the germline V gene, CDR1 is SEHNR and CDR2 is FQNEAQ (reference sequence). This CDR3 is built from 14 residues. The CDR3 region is CASSLAGNPYEQYF.

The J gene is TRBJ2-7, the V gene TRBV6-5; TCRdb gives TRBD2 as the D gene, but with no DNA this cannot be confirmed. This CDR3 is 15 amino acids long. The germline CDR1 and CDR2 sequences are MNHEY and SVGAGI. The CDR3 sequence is CASRGLGTSGDEQYF.

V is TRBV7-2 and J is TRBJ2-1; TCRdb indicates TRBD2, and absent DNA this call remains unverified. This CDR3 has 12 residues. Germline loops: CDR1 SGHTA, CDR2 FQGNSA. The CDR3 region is CDSSLTSDEQFF.